The rows below give T cell receptor beta chains drawn from one sample of a study of blood T cell repertoires in COVID-19. Profiling relied on immunoSEQ multiplex PCR, and the TCRdb table lists in-frame clones only, not all of them. The sample shows 25,000 to 30,000 clones, about 80% of them seen only once. Sample: peripheral blood. These receptors all stem from a man aged 65 to 85 with acute or convalescent COVID-19. The CDR3 runs from the conserved cysteine through the conserved F or W. D genes are given only for firm matches. Where a row states a size, it is once, few, many or the class of an expanded clone; other rows omit it.

TRBV5-4	16	few	TRBJ2-3	TRBD2	CASSSPSGGASDTQYF	TGTGCCAGCAGCTCACCTAGCGGGGGGGCCTCAGATACGCAGTATTTT
TRBV24-1	12	-	TRBJ2-3	-	CATSVRADTQYF	TGTGCCACCAGTGTCCGGGCAGATACGCAGTATTTT
TRBV10-3	15	-	TRBJ2-3	-	CAISTEVVSTDTQYF	TGTGCCATCAGTACGGAGGTAGTAAGCACAGATACGCAGTATTTT
TRBV2	14	few	TRBJ2-5	-	CASSEGTVGGTQYF	TGTGCCAGCAGTGAAGGGACCGTGGGGGGGACCCAGTACTTC
TRBV28	14	-	TRBJ2-2	-	CASSAQGRGGELFF	TGTGCCAGCAGTGCCCAGGGGAGAGGCGGGGAGCTGTTTTTT
TRBV5-1	14	-	TRBJ2-1	TRBD1	CASNPGQDYNEQFF	TGCGCCAGCAACCCGGGACAGGACTACAATGAGCAGTTCTTC
TRBV28	20	-	TRBJ1-5	TRBD1	CASSFVLWGSGQVRDQPQHF	TGTGCCAGCAGTTTTGTTCTTTGGGGGAGCGGACAGGTGAGGGATCAGCCCCAGCATTTT
TRBV10-2	12	-	TRBJ1-2	-	CASSGGWDGYTF	TGCGCCAGCAGTGGCGGGTGGGATGGCTACACCTTC
TRBV18	15	-	TRBJ2-2	TRBD1	CASSSGTAHTGELFF	TGTGCCAGCTCGTCCGGGACAGCACACACCGGGGAGCTGTTTTTT
TRBV28	12	once	TRBJ2-7	-	CEMGANPYEQYF	TGTGAAATGGGGGCGAACCCCTACGAGCAGTACTTC
TRBV7-2	15	-	TRBJ1-3	-	CASSLVAGSGNTIYF	TGTGCCAGCAGCTTAGTTGCAGGCTCTGGAAACACCATATATTTT
TRBV7-2	13	-	TRBJ2-1	-	CASRSDRYNEQFF	TGTGCCAGCAGATCAGACAGATACAATGAGCAGTTCTTC
TRBV24-1	14	-	TRBJ2-2	TRBD1	CATHGQGNTGELFF	TGTGCCACCCACGGACAGGGGAACACCGGGGAGCTGTTTTTT
TRBV7-2	13	-	TRBJ2-5	TRBD1	CASSLAGGETQYF	TGTGCCAGCAGCTTAGCAGGGGGCGAGACCCAGTACTTC
TRBV1	19	-	TRBJ1-1	-	CTSSQDRVGTGGKRTEAFF	TGCACCAGCAGCCAAGATAGAGTGGGGACAGGGGGGAAGAGGACTGAAGCTTTCTTT
TRBV19	11	-	TRBJ2-1	-	CASTLRAEQFF	TGTGCCAGTACTCTGAGGGCTGAGCAGTTCTTC
TRBV28	13	few	TRBJ2-7	-	CASNPPSSYEQYF	TGTGCCAGCAATCCACCGAGCTCCTACGAGCAGTACTTC
TRBV10-3	14	once	TRBJ2-5	-	CAISRARDQETQYF	TGTGCCATCAGTAGAGCTAGAGACCAAGAGACCCAGTACTTC
TRBV5-4	16	once	TRBJ2-3	-	CASSLDGGASTDTQYF	TGTGCCAGCAGCTTGGATGGGGGCGCGAGTACAGATACGCAGTATTTT
TRBV7-3	17	once	TRBJ2-1	-	CASSLQPGLTSYNEQFF	TGTGCCAGCAGCTTACAACCGGGACTCACCTCCTACAATGAGCAGTTCTTC
TRBV28	14	-	TRBJ1-5	TRBD1	CASRPGQGGKPQHF	TGTGCCAGCAGACCTGGACAGGGTGGGAAGCCCCAGCATTTT
TRBV5-4	15	-	TRBJ1-1	-	CASSPGFGPNTEAFF	TGTGCCAGCAGCCCAGGTTTTGGCCCGAACACTGAAGCTTTCTTT
TRBV28	16	-	TRBJ1-1	-	CASKRRKEDRNTEAFF	TGTGCCAGCAAAAGGCGGAAGGAGGATCGGAACACTGAAGCTTTCTTT
TRBV19	15	-	TRBJ2-7	TRBD2	CATALIAGAVYEQYF	TGTGCCACCGCCCTCATAGCGGGAGCAGTCTACGAGCAGTACTTC
TRBV6-4	17	once	TRBJ2-2	TRBD2	CASSRGTSGGSVGELFF	TGTGCCAGCTCCCGCGGGACTAGCGGGGGGTCTGTCGGGGAGCTGTTTTTT
TRBV4-1	15	-	TRBJ1-2	-	CASSQVHEGGGGYTF	TGCGCCAGCAGCCAAGTTCACGAGGGAGGAGGTGGCTACACCTTC
TRBV6-1	19	-	TRBJ2-3	TRBD2	CASSATRGGLADDTDTQYF	TGTGCCAGCAGTGCGACAAGGGGGGGACTAGCGGATGACACAGATACGCAGTATTTT
TRBV6-1	18	few	TRBJ1-2	-	CASSDRREGEGRRYGYTF	TGTGCCAGCAGTGATCGACGGGAAGGGGAGGGAAGAAGGTATGGCTACACCTTC
TRBV5-4	15	-	TRBJ2-3	TRBD2	CASSLRGSRADTQYF	TGTGCCAGCAGCTTGCGCGGGAGTCGGGCAGATACGCAGTATTTT
TRBV6-4	15	-	TRBJ2-1	-	CASSGGRADYNEQFF	TGTGCCAGCAGTGGGGGCAGGGCTGATTACAATGAGCAGTTCTTC
TRBV11-1	19	-	TRBJ2-2	TRBD2	CASSLAKLAGGPAAGELFF	TGTGCCAGCAGCTTAGCGAAGCTAGCGGGAGGGCCGGCGGCCGGGGAGCTGTTTTTT
TRBV6-5	15	-	TRBJ1-2	-	CASSYESGGGYGYTF	TGTGCCAGCAGTTATGAGTCTGGGGGGGGGTATGGCTACACCTTC
TRBV6-7	14	-	TRBJ2-4	-	CASRTILAKNIQYF	TGTGCCAGCCGAACAATCCTAGCCAAAAACATTCAGTACTTC
TRBV7-8	14	-	TRBJ2-5	TRBD1	CASSTRTGLQTQYF	TGTGCCAGCAGCACGCGGACAGGTCTACAGACCCAGTACTTC
TRBV5-1	14	-	TRBJ1-2	-	CASSLGDISDGYTF	TGCGCCAGCAGCTTGGGGGACATAAGTGATGGCTACACCTTC
TRBV9	16	few	TRBJ2-5	-	CASSPTPTVFLETQYF	TGTGCCAGCAGCCCCACGCCGACTGTTTTTTTGGAGACCCAGTACTTC
TRBV6-2/TRBV6-3	17	-	TRBJ1-1	-	CASSYEGRGKEYTEAFF	TGTGCCAGCAGTTACGAGGGCAGGGGAAAGGAGTACACTGAAGCTTTCTTT
TRBV28	14	-	TRBJ2-3	-	CASSFIGVSDTQYF	TGTGCCAGCAGTTTTATCGGGGTCTCAGATACGCAGTATTTT
TRBV29-1	14	-	TRBJ2-7	TRBD1	CSAGGQNANYEQYF	TGCAGCGCTGGGGGACAGAATGCAAATTACGAGCAGTACTTC
TRBV9	16	-	TRBJ2-1	TRBD1	CASSSQDRVRDNEQFF	TGTGCCAGCAGCTCCCAAGACAGGGTAAGGGATAATGAGCAGTTCTTC
TRBV6-5	14	once	TRBJ2-2	TRBD2	CASNRGVDTGELFF	TGTGCCAGCAATCGGGGGGTGGACACCGGGGAGCTGTTTTTT
TRBV7-2	14	few	TRBJ2-7	TRBD2	CASSRLANSYEQYF	TGTGCCAGCAGCAGACTAGCGAACTCCTACGAGCAGTACTTC
TRBV28	14	-	TRBJ1-2	-	CASSSATGYYGYTF	TGTGCCAGCAGTTCCGCGACAGGATACTATGGCTACACCTTC
TRBV28	16	-	TRBJ2-5	-	CASSSLSGLLQETQYF	TGTGCCAGCAGTTCCCTAAGCGGACTCCTCCAAGAGACCCAGTACTTC
TRBV7-9	14	few	TRBJ2-7	-	CASSSGNAAYEQYF	TGTGCCAGCAGCTCCGGGAATGCCGCCTACGAGCAGTACTTC
TRBV12-3/TRBV12-4	13	-	TRBJ1-3	-	CASSYQVGNTIYF	TGTGCCAGCAGTTACCAGGTTGGAAACACCATATATTTT
TRBV27	15	-	TRBJ2-5	-	CASSFGGQRQETQYF	TGTGCCAGCAGTTTCGGGGGGCAGCGACAAGAGACCCAGTACTTC
TRBV7-2	13	-	TRBJ2-7	-	CASSFTATYEQYF	TGTGCCAGCAGCTTCACAGCCACCTACGAGCAGTACTTC
TRBV6-1	20	-	TRBJ2-6	-	CASSGGLRAKTVSGANVLTF	TGTGCCAGCAGTGGAGGGTTGCGGGCCAAGACTGTCTCTGGGGCCAACGTCCTGACTTTC
TRBV2	14	-	TRBJ2-7	TRBD1	CASRKETGAYEQYF	TGTGCCAGCAGGAAGGAGACAGGGGCCTACGAGCAGTACTTC
TRBV6-2/TRBV6-3	14	-	TRBJ2-2	TRBD1	CASSLGTGPGELFF	TGTGCCAGCAGTTTGGGGACAGGGCCCGGGGAGCTGTTTTTT
TRBV9	12	few	TRBJ1-1	TRBD1	CASSQGDTEAFF	TGTGCCAGCAGCCAGGGGGACACTGAAGCTTTCTTT
TRBV7-9	14	many	TRBJ1-2	TRBD1	CASSLTTGAFDYTF	TGTGCCAGCAGCTTAACGACAGGGGCGTTTGACTACACCTTC
TRBV6-2/TRBV6-3	14	-	TRBJ1-1	-	CASSDYLQGTEAFF	TGTGCCAGCAGCGATTACCTTCAGGGTACTGAAGCTTTCTTT
TRBV27	14	few	TRBJ2-2	-	CTSTLTGKSGELFF	TGTACCTCCACCCTAACAGGGAAATCCGGGGAGCTGTTTTTT
TRBV7-2	15	-	TRBJ2-1	TRBD1	CASSPGQGTYNEQFF	TGTGCCAGCAGCCCGGGACAGGGGACCTACAATGAGCAGTTCTTC
TRBV20-1	11	-	TRBJ1-4	-	CSAIQNEKLFF	TGCAGTGCCATACAAAATGAAAAACTGTTTTTT
TRBV6-5	12	-	TRBJ1-2	-	CASTMTDYGYTF	TGTGCCAGCACTATGACAGACTATGGCTACACCTTC
TRBV6-5	14	-	TRBJ1-2	TRBD1	CASSHDRGPGGYTF	TGTGCCAGCAGTCACGACAGGGGACCGGGTGGCTACACCTTC
TRBV21-1	17	-	TRBJ1-1	-	CASSKVMKGRLNTEAFF	TGTGCCAGCAGCAAAGTTATGAAGGGGCGGTTGAACACTGAAGCTTTCTTT